This TCR beta chain stems from a study of blood T cell repertoires in COVID-19. Overall study context: Spain, Italy and the United States supplied samples that represented acute and convalescent COVID-19. The cDNA or gDNA used as material had been derived from T cells, B-cell-depleted T cells, or PBMCs.

Per the original methods: Amplification of reference gene primers provided the estimated nucleated cell counts. Method: immunoSEQ multiplex PCR; TCRdb's copy keeps in-frame clones and lacks some. Clone size and the V and J calls come from that table; the DNA yielded D and trimming. Here the sample spans 90,000 to 110,000 clones, 70% to 85% being singletons. Per germline, CDR1 SGHRS and CDR2 YFSETQ. This CDR3 comprises 11 residues. The V and J ends lost 3 bases and 3 bases respectively, with 4 bases between them. This TCR was recovered from a woman older than 75 with active or convalescent COVID-19. The chain couples TRBV5-1 to TRBJ2-7, with D hard to call. Sequenced input: peripheral blood. The CDR3 sequence: CASSSSYEQYF. The CDR3 DNA reads as TGCGCCAGCAGCTCGAGCTACGAGCAGTACTTC.